This TCR beta chain was captured in a study of chemoradiotherapy in HPV16-positive cancers. The table came from immunoSEQ multiplex PCR; TCRdb's copy has only in-frame clones and leaves some out. The sample carries about 68,000 clones, 85% to 90% recorded once. The V end was cut by 6 bases, the J end by 7 bases, with 16 bases between. The CDR3 runs 14 residues. Germline V gives CDR1 MDHEN, CDR2 SYDVKM. The sample in question was blood, obtained from a patient who underwent chemoradiotherapy. The chain links TRBV28 to TRBJ1-5; D is undetermined. This TCR came from a human donor with HPV-associated anogenital cancer. CDR3 protein: CASSGHLQRQPQHF. The CDR3 DNA follows: TGTGCCAGCAGCGGTCACCTGCAGAGGCAGCCCCAGCATTTT.